Below are 30 T cell receptor beta chains sequenced from a single sample in a study of blood T cell repertoires in COVID-19. Sequencing was performed with immunoSEQ multiplex PCR; in TCRdb, only in-frame clones are kept and a portion is missing. Found here are about 210,000 clones, 83% of them singletons; the top ten hold roughly 8.8%. Sequencing used peripheral blood. Every receptor here comes from a woman in her fifties or sixties with acute or convalescent COVID-19.

The CDR3 loop reads CASSPANYGYTF. CDR3 nucleotides: TGTGCCAGCAGCCCGGCTAACTATGGCTACACCTTC. The chain combines TRBV28 with TRBJ1-2; D remains unclear. Per germline, CDR1 MDHEN and CDR2 SYDVKM. The CDR3 spans 12 residues. V was pared by 6 bases and J by 0 bases, with 5 bases between.

The CDR3 region is CASSVSSGITDTQYF. Written as DNA, the CDR3 is TGTGCCAGCAGCGTCTCTAGCGGGATCACAGATACGCAGTATTTT. The genes are TRBV9 and TRBJ2-3, with TRBD2 matching over 9 bases. In germline, CDR1 is SGDLS, CDR2 YYNGEE. Losses at the gene ends were 2 bases for V and 2 bases for J; bases not matched to a gene: 3. The CDR3 is made up of 15 amino acids.

The V and J genes are TRBV3-1 (or the pseudogene TRBV3-2) and TRBJ2-3; 7 nucleotides agree with TRBD2. The CDR3 sequence is 15 residues long. V lost 8 bases and J lost 4; bases outside the gene matches: 12. Germline CDR1 is LGHDT and CDR2 is YNNKEL (reference sequence). CDR3 coding DNA: TGTGCCAGCGGGGATCTTAGGAGCGGGGCAGATACGCAGTATTTT. It translates to CASGDLRSGADTQYF.

This sequence joins TRBV14 and TRBJ2-5; D perhaps matches TRBD2 (6 bases). Looked up from germline, CDR1 is SGHDN and CDR2 is FVKESK. The CDR3 runs 17 residues. Trimming removed 4 bases from V and 5 bases from J, with 23 bases in between. The CDR3 protein is CASSPDMTTRSFETQYF. The CDR3 DNA is TGTGCCAGCAGCCCTGACATGACGACTAGATCGTTCGAGACCCAGTACTTC. Full variable domain (outside the CDR3, taken from reference TRBV14 and TRBJ2-5): EAGVTQFPSHSVIEKGQTVTLRCDPISGHDNLYWYRRVMGKEIKFLLHFVKESKQDESGMPNNRFLAERTGGTYSTLKVQPAELEDSGVYFCASSPDMTTRSFETQYFGPGTRLLVL.

The chain carries TRBV28 and TRBJ1-1, with D tentatively TRBD1 (6 bases). V was trimmed by 5 bases and J by 4 bases, leaving 11 bases between them. This CDR3 is built from 13 residues. The germline gives CDR1 MDHEN, CDR2 SYDVKM. The DNA for the CDR3 is TGTGCCAGCAGTAAAGGGGGACGCACTGAAGCTTTCTTT. It is translated as CASSKGGRTEAFF.

The chain links TRBV5-6 to TRBJ1-4; no reliable D call. The CDR3 spans 14 residues. V was pared by 1 base and J by 6 bases, with 10 bases between. Germline V lookup: CDR1 SGHDT, CDR2 YYEEEE. The CDR3 bases are TGTGCCAGCAGCTTGCTAGGGAGGGATGAAAAACTGTTTTTT. Its protein product is CASSLLGRDEKLFF.

This sequence joins TRBV21-1 and TRBJ2-2; TRBD2, the table's D call, lacks a check against the DNA. TRBV21-1 is flagged as a pseudogene. The CDR3 covers 21 residues. The CDR3 DNA is TGTGCCAGCAGCAAAGTCCAAAGGGGGACTAGCGGGAGAGAAGACACCGGGGAGCTGTTTTTT. Its translation: CASSKVQRGTSGREDTGELFF.

The rearrangement joins TRBV6-1 to TRBJ2-2; 7 bases align to TRBD2. The CDR3 is 17 amino acids. CDR1 MNHNS and CDR2 SASEGT come from the germline V gene. After removal of 1 base from V and 7 bases from J, the junction contained 12 bases not matched to a gene. This chain's CDR3 is CASSEVFFRGSGGELFF. CDR3 DNA: TGTGCCAGCAGTGAAGTTTTTTTTCGCGGGAGTGGCGGGGAGCTGTTTTTT.

V and J are TRBV27 and TRBJ2-6; 7 nucleotides align to TRBD1. The V and J ends lost 5 bases and 0 bases, in that order; junction bases with no gene match: 10. This CDR3 has 18 residues. Looked up from germline, CDR1 is MNHEY and CDR2 is SMNVEV (reference sequence). This chain's CDR3 is CASSPQRGQLSGANVLTF. The CDR3 DNA is TGTGCCAGCAGTCCCCAAAGGGGACAGCTCTCTGGGGCCAACGTCCTGACTTTC.

V usage is TRBV25-1 and J usage is TRBJ2-7, with no clear D. The germline CDR1 and CDR2 sequences are MGHDK and SYGVNS. The CDR3 loop spans 14 amino acids. V lost 4 bases, J lost 6 bases, and 16 bases lay in between. The CDR3 loop is CASSAEDYPGEQYF. CDR3 in DNA: TGTGCCAGCAGTGCCGAAGATTACCCCGGCGAGCAGTACTTC.

The CDR3 loop is CASRSGTTRNEQFF. The CDR3 DNA reads as TGTGCCAGCCGCTCGGGGACAACGCGTAATGAGCAGTTCTTC. V usage is TRBV6-5 and J usage is TRBJ2-1, with D maybe TRBD1 (6 bases). The CDR3 extends over 14 amino acids. V dropped 8 bases and J dropped 7 bases, with 18 bases sitting between them. CDR1 and CDR2 from the germline V gene are MNHEY and SVGAGI.

The genes are TRBV5-1 and TRBJ2-3; 10 positions match TRBD1. Losses at the gene ends were 4 bases for V and 2 bases for J; bases not matched to a gene: 7. The V gene's germline CDR1 is SGHRS and CDR2 YFSETQ. The CDR3 has 16 amino acids. The CDR3 DNA reads as TGCGCCAGCAGCAGGGGGACAGGGGTCCCCACAGATACGCAGTATTTT. Its translation: CASSRGTGVPTDTQYF.

This chain links TRBV25-1 with TRBJ2-5; 7 positions match TRBD1. The CDR3 runs 12 residues. The germline V gene encodes CDR1 MGHDK and CDR2 SYGVNS. The V and J ends lost 6 bases and 4 bases, in that order; junction bases with no gene match: 2. The CDR3 region is CASRRGLETQYF. The CDR3 DNA reads as TGTGCCAGCAGGAGGGGGCTAGAGACCCAGTACTTC.

The V and J genes are TRBV2 and TRBJ2-3; 8 bases line up with TRBD1. The CDR3 consists of 13 residues. The trim removed 6 bases at V and 9 bases at J, leaving 8 bases unmatched. Looked up from germline, CDR1 is SNHLY and CDR2 is FYNNEI. The CDR3 reads CASRRGTGITQYF. CDR3 sequence (DNA): TGTGCCAGCAGACGGGGGACAGGCATCACGCAGTATTTT.

CDR3 region: CASSPWSVASGANVLTF. The CDR3 nucleotides are TGCGCCAGCAGCCCCTGGTCCGTAGCTTCTGGGGCCAACGTCCTGACTTTC. J is TRBJ2-6 and V is TRBV5-1, with D unresolved. Trimming took off 4 bases at V and 1 base at J, with 15 bases between the two ends. Germline V gives CDR1 SGHRS, CDR2 YFSETQ. The CDR3 is made up of 17 amino acids.

The chain links TRBV6-4 to TRBJ1-6; the match to TRBD1 covers 8 bases. The V gene's germline CDR1 is MRHNA and CDR2 SNTAGT. Trimming at V came to 6 bases and at J to 8 bases, leaving 9 bases not matched to a gene. This CDR3 is built from 15 residues. The CDR3 loop is CASRGQGQSDSPLHF. The CDR3 DNA reads TGTGCCAGCAGAGGACAGGGACAGTCGGATTCACCCCTCCACTTT.

The chain recombines TRBV5-4 with TRBJ2-2, with 9 bases lining up with TRBD2. CDR1 and CDR2 from the germline V gene are SGHNT and YYREEE (reference sequence). V dropped 4 bases and J dropped 3; count of bases not matched to a gene: 4. This CDR3 comprises 15 residues. The CDR3 loop is CASSRGRADTGELFF. In DNA form, the CDR3 reads TGTGCCAGCAGCCGCGGGAGGGCAGACACCGGGGAGCTGTTTTTT.

The chain uses TRBV12-3 or TRBV12-4 and TRBJ1-2; no firm D call. The CDR3 covers 12 residues. Between the trimmed V and J ends, which lost 3 bases and 7 bases, there was a span of 9 bases. The CDR3 protein is CASSLARGGYTF. In DNA, the CDR3 is TGTGCCAGCAGTTTGGCACGAGGTGGCTACACCTTC.

The rearrangement uses TRBV6-5 and TRBJ2-7; perhaps TRBD2 as D (6 bases). This CDR3 is built from 14 residues. V was cut by 0 bases and J by 2 bases, with 8 bases left in between. Looked up from germline, CDR1 is MNHEY and CDR2 is SVGAGI. This chain's CDR3 is CASSYSTRAYEQYF. Here the CDR3 DNA reads TGTGCCAGCAGTTACTCGACTAGAGCCTACGAGCAGTACTTC.

The chain combines TRBV11-2 with TRBJ2-3, with TRBD2 matching 7 bases. Germline CDR1 reads SGHAT; CDR2 reads FQNNGV. The J segment lost 6 bases and the V segment lost 4 bases, leaving 10 bases of the junction unmatched. The CDR3 is 15 residues long. In DNA, the CDR3 is TGTGCCAGCAGCTCTGGCGGGGGAAGTTCCGATACGCAGTATTTT. It codes for CASSSGGGSSDTQYF.

V usage is TRBV27 and J usage is TRBJ2-6, with D perhaps TRBD2 (7 bases). The germline CDR1 and CDR2 sequences are MNHEY and SMNVEV (reference sequence). V lost 1 base and J lost 0, with 13 bases in between. The CDR3 has 18 amino acids. This CDR3 reads CASSLLGGAFSGANVLTF. CDR3 coding DNA: TGTGCCAGCAGTTTATTAGGGGGGGCCTTCTCTGGGGCCAACGTCCTGACTTTC.

The chain links TRBV5-4 to TRBJ2-3; TRBD1 matches at 7 bases. J gave up 0 bases and V 2 bases, and 3 bases lay outside the gene matches. The V gene's germline CDR1 is SGHNT and CDR2 YYREEE (reference sequence). The length of the CDR3 is 15 residues. The CDR3 reads CASSFGTVSTDTQYF. The CDR3, as DNA: TGTGCCAGCAGCTTCGGGACAGTGAGCACAGATACGCAGTATTTT. The full variable domain, completed using reference TRBV5-4 and TRBJ2-3, is ETGVTQSPTHLIKTRGQQVTLRCSSQSGHNTVSWYQQALGQGPQFIFQYYREEENGRGNFPPRFSGLQFPNYSSELNVNALELDDSALYLCASSFGTVSTDTQYFGPGTRLTVL.

V gene TRBV18 combines with J gene TRBJ1-4; TRBD1 aligns across 7 bases. Trimming cost V 2 bases and J 8 bases; bases outside gene matches: 8. The length of the CDR3 is 15 residues. CDR1 KGHSH and CDR2 LQKENI come from the germline V gene. The CDR3 sequence is CASSPFKGALEKLFF. CDR3 sequence (DNA): TGTGCCAGCTCACCATTTAAGGGGGCACTGGAAAAACTGTTTTTT.

The rearrangement uses TRBV7-3 and TRBJ2-1; D is possibly TRBD1 (6 bases). The CDR3 extends over 13 amino acids. In germline, CDR1 is SGHTA, CDR2 FQGTGA. V lost 4 bases and J lost 9, with 13 bases in between. The chain's CDR3 is CASSSQGMSEQFF. For the CDR3, the DNA is TGTGCCAGCAGCTCCCAGGGGATGAGTGAGCAGTTCTTC.

This clone was found a few times. The chain is built from TRBV19 and TRBJ1-4; D is unresolved. Germline V gives CDR1 LNHDA, CDR2 SQIVND (reference sequence). The CDR3 is 14 residues long. The ends were cut back, 3 bases at V and 7 bases at J, with 12 bases in the middle. The CDR3 nucleotides are TGTGCCAGTAGTATGGGATTCAGCGGTGAAAAACTGTTTTTT. Its translation: CASSMGFSGEKLFF. Full variable domain (rest looked up from reference TRBV19 and TRBJ1-4): DGGITQSPKYLFRKEGQNVTLSCEQNLNHDAMYWYRQDPGQGLRLIYYSQIVNDFQKGDIAEGYSVSREKKESFPLTVTSAQKNPTAFYLCASSMGFSGEKLFFGSGTQLSVL.

The chain uses TRBV21-1 and TRBJ2-1; TRBD2 is the table's D call and was not checked against the DNA. TRBV21-1 is labeled a pseudogene. The CDR3 contains 15 residues. The CDR3 DNA reads as TGTGCCAGCAGCACTCGATTAGCGGTCTACAATGAGCAGTTCTTC. Protein: CASSTRLAVYNEQFF.

The V and J genes are TRBV6-6 and TRBJ2-3, with D perhaps matching TRBD2 (5 bases). CDR3 size: 14 residues. The ends were cut back, 8 bases at V and 6 bases at J, with 18 bases in the middle. The germline gives CDR1 MNHNY, CDR2 SVGAGI (reference sequence). The CDR3 DNA follows: TGTGCCAGCCGATCGGGGTACGGTGCCGATACGCAGTATTTT. It codes for CASRSGYGADTQYF.

This clone was seen a handful of times. The genes are TRBV19 and TRBJ1-5, with 8 bases matching TRBD1. The CDR3 is 15 residues long. The germline CDR1 and CDR2 sequences are LNHDA and SQIVND (reference sequence). Losses at the gene ends were 0 bases for V and 7 bases for J; bases not matched to a gene: 5. The DNA for the CDR3 is TGTGCCAGTAGTATAGATCTGGCAGGGGGCCAGCCCCAGCATTTT. This translates into CASSIDLAGGQPQHF.

This clone was seen a handful of times. The chain carries TRBV5-1 and TRBJ1-1; TRBD1 might be the D (5 bases). Trimming took off 4 bases at V and 1 base at J, with 11 bases between the two ends. The CDR3 covers 14 residues. Germline assignment: CDR1 SGHRS and CDR2 YFSETQ. For the CDR3, the DNA is TGCGCCAGCAGCCGCGGACACTCGAACACTGAAGCTTTCTTT. It codes for CASSRGHSNTEAFF.

The V gene is TRBV5-1, the J gene TRBJ2-3; unclear D gene. Deletions cut 4 bases from V and 1 base from J, with 10 bases between. CDR3 length: 14 residues. CDR1 and CDR2 (germline): SGHRS, YFSETQ. The CDR3 is CASSPSPGTDTQYF. The CDR3 DNA follows: TGCGCCAGCAGCCCCTCCCCCGGCACAGATACGCAGTATTTT.